This T cell receptor beta chain was sequenced for a study of beta chain features in type 1 diabetes. Whole-study results and caveats: More deletions and fewer insertions at VDJ junctions were found in patients with type 1 diabetes.

Remarks on this clone: Its antigen is as yet unknown.

All of the isolated RNA was reverse transcribed, so expressed TCRB transcripts were sequenced. Clones were sequenced by immunoSEQ multiplex PCR, and TCRdb holds only the in-frame ones, with some missing. Among 850,000 to 900,000 clones listed, around a sixth were seen once. Sequencing input: naive CD4+ T cells from blood. The receptor comes from a woman aged 18-29 years in good health.

The CDR3 protein is CASSPGLQDGGTGELFF. CDR3 DNA: TGTGCCAGCAGTCCGGGTCTCCAAGATGGCGGCACCGGGGAGCTGTTTTTT. The gene calls are TRBV6-4 and TRBJ2-2; no reliable D call. CDR1 is MRHNA and CDR2 is SNTAGT in the germline V gene. This CDR3 comprises 17 residues. With 5 bases removed from V and 4 bases from J, the gap between germline ends came to 20 bases.